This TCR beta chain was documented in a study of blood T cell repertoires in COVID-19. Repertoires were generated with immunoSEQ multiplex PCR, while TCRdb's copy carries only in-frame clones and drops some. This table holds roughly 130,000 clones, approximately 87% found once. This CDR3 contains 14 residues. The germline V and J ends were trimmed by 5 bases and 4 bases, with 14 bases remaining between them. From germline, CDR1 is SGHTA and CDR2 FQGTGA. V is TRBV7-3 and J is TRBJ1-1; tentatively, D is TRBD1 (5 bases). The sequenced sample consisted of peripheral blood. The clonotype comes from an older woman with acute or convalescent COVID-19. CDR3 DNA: TGTGCCAGCAGCAGCGGGGCTGGGGGCACTGAAGCTTTCTTT. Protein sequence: CASSSGAGGTEAFF.